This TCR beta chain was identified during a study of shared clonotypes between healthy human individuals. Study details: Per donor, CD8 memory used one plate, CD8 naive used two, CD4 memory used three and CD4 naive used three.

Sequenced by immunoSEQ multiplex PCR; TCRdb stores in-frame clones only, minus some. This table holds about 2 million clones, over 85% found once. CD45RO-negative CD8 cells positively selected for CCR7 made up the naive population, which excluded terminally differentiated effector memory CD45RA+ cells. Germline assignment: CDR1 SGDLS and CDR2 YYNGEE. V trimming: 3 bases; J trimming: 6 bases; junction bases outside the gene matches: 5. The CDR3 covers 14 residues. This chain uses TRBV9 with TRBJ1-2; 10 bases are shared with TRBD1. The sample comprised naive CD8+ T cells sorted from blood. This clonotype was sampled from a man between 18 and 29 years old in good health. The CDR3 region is CASSETGTGDGYTF. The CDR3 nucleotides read TGTGCCAGCAGCGAGACCGGGACAGGGGATGGCTACACCTTC. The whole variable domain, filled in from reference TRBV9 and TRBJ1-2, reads DSGVTQTPKHLITATGQRVTLRCSPRSGDLSVYWYQQSLDQGLQFLIQYYNGEERAKGNILERFSAQQFPDLHSELNLSSLELGDSALYFCASSETGTGDGYTFGSGTRLTVV.